This entry concerns a single T cell receptor (beta chain). Germline CDR1 reads SGHRS; CDR2 reads YFSETQ. This CDR3 contains 15 residues. The V and J ends lost 0 bases and 2 bases, in that order; junction bases with no gene match: 3. The protocol was immunoSEQ multiplex PCR, while the TCRdb copy is restricted to in-frame clones and leaves out a portion. The repertoire holds hundreds of thousands of clones, with approximately 80% as singletons. The data are from a study of shared T cell receptors in the human thymus. In addition, the sample was reused for a study of human thymus T cells. That publication notes: Corrective cardiac operations yielded the resected thymus tissue.

The chain has TRBV5-1 and TRBJ2-7; 9 bases map to TRBD1. The clonotype comes from a boy younger than two with a congenital heart defect. The sample was thymocytes. The CDR3 sequence is CASSLEGQGPYEQYF. DNA of the CDR3: TGCGCCAGCAGCTTGGAGGGACAGGGACCCTACGAGCAGTACTTC.